What follows is one T cell receptor (beta chain) and its context. Its target is unknown. The data were obtained in a study of shared clonotypes between healthy human individuals. Whole-study results and caveats: Naive subsets generally exceeded memory subsets in estimated richness.

In the authors' workflow: For the immunoSEQ data, sequences were junction-only without quality scores, so filtering differed. The assay was immunoSEQ multiplex PCR, and TCRdb's table has in-frame clones only and misses some. V and J calls and clone size are given by that table; D and trimming were obtained from the DNA. The sample has approximately 1.1 million clones, more than 75% seen once. Germline-derived CDR1 and CDR2 are SGHNT and YENEEA. V gave up 1 base and J gave up 4 bases; unmatched junction bases: 12. CDR3 length equals 17 residues. Free of recent acute infections or vaccinations, the donors were healthy HIV-negative adults.

This sequence joins TRBV11-3 and TRBJ2-7; 8 bases match TRBD1. The source of this sequence is a man younger than 35 in good health. Some clones in this sample may be carry-over from other donors' samples. Sample: memory CD4+ T cells from PBMCs. The subset denotes: CD45RA-negative fraction. Here the CDR3 DNA reads TGTGCCAGCAGCTTAGGTCCCCCGGACAGGGAAAGGTACGAGCAGTACTTC. It is translated as CASSLGPPDRERYEQYF.